This T cell receptor beta chain was captured by sequencing in a study of shared clonotypes between healthy human individuals. Naive CD8 cells lacked CD45RO and underwent positive selection for CCR7, leaving out terminally differentiated effector memory CD45RA+ cells. Measured with immunoSEQ multiplex PCR; TCRdb has only the in-frame clones, and not every one. The data contain about 2 million clones, roughly 95% of them singletons. In the case of this clone: Other nucleotide sequences in the sample specify the same CDR3.

Germline V gene lookup returns CDR1 SGHAT and CDR2 FQNNGV. V lost 3 bases to trimming and J lost 1 base, with 4 bases between them. The CDR3 runs to 12 residues. This chain joins TRBV11-2 and TRBJ2-7; D is undetermined. Sequenced input: naive CD8+ T cells sorted from blood. The receptor's source is a man between 18 and 35 years old in good health. The CDR3 protein is CASSFVSYEQYF. The DNA of the CDR3 is TGTGCCAGCAGCTTTGTGTCCTACGAGCAGTACTTC.